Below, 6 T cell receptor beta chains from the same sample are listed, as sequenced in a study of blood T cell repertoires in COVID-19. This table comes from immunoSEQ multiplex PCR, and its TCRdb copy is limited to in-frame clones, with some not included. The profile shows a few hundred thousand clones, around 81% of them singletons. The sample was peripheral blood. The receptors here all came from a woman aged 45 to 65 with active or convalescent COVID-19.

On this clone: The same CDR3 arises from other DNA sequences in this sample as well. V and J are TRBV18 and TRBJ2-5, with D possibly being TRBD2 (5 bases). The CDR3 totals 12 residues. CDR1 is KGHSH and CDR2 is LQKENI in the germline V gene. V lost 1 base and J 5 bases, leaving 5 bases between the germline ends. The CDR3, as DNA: TGTGCCAGCTCACCACGGAGGGAGACCCAGTACTTC. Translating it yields CASSPRRETQYF.

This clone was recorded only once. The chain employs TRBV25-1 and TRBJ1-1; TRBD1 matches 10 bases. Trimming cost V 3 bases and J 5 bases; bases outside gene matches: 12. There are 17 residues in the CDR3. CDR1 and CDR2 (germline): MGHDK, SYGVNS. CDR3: CASSDKDRGDVWTEAFF. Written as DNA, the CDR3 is TGTGCCAGCAGTGACAAGGACAGGGGGGATGTGTGGACTGAAGCTTTCTTT.

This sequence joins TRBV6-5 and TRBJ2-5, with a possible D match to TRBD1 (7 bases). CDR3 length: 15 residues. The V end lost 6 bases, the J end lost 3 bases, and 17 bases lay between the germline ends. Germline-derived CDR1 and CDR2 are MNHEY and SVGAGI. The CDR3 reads CASRPPGGGEETQYF. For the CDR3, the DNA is TGTGCCAGCAGGCCCCCAGGGGGAGGAGAAGAGACCCAGTACTTC.

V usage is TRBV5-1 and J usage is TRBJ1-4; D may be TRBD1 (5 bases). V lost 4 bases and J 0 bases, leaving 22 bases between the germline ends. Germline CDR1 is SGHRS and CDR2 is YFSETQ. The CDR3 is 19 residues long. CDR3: CASSPSLSGGGATNEKLFF. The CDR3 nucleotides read TGCGCCAGCAGCCCGAGCCTTAGCGGGGGAGGTGCAACTAATGAAAAACTGTTTTTT.

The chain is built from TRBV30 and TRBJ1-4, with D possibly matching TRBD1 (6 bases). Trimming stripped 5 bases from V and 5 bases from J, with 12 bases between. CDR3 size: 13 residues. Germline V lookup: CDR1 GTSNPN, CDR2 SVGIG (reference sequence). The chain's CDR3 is CAWEGHTNEKLFF. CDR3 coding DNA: TGTGCCTGGGAGGGACACACAAATGAAAAACTGTTTTTT.

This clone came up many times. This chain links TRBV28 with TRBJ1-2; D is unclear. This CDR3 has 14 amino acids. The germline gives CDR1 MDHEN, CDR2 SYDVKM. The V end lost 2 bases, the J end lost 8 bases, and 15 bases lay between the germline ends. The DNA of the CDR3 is TGTGCCAGCAGTTTACCGGGTGTCGTATCCGGCTACACCTTC. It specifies CASSLPGVVSGYTF.